What follows are 27 T cell receptor beta chains derived from one specimen sequenced in a study of OX40 agonist ivuxolimab in advanced cancers. Libraries were prepared by immunoSEQ multiplex PCR; TCRdb keeps only in-frame clonotypes and omits some of them. The profile shows around 100,000 clones, 90% of them singletons. The specimen comprised CD4+ or CD8+ T cells sorted from blood, sampled in a trial of the OX40 agonist ivuxolimab. The receptors here all came from an adult with an advanced solid tumor such as melanoma, head and neck, liver or kidney cancer.

This clone showed up just once. DNA for the CDR3: TGTGCCAGCAGCAGACCGGGACTAGGATCCAGCTCCTACGAGCAGTACTTC. This codes for CASSRPGLGSSSYEQYF. The genes are TRBV5-6 and TRBJ2-7; 8 bases are shared with TRBD2. In germline, CDR1 is SGHDT, CDR2 YYEEEE. With 4 bases clipped from V and 0 bases from J, the junction kept 12 bases outside the gene matches. The CDR3 is made up of 17 amino acids.

This rearrangement joins TRBV19 to TRBJ2-3, with 15 bases identical to TRBD2. Germline assignment: CDR1 LNHDA and CDR2 SQIVND (reference sequence). V was pared by 9 bases and J by 3 bases, with 13 bases of the junction left unmatched. The CDR3 covers 18 residues. CDR3 region: CASAGLAGGPGRTDTQYF. CDR3 DNA: TGTGCCAGCGCGGGACTAGCGGGGGGCCCAGGGAGGACAGATACGCAGTATTTT. Supplemented by reference TRBV19 and TRBJ2-3, the full variable domain reads DGGITQSPKYLFRKEGQNVTLSCEQNLNHDAMYWYRQDPGQGLRLIYYSQIVNDFQKGDIAEGYSVSREKKESFPLTVTSAQKNPTAFYLCASAGLAGGPGRTDTQYFGPGTRLTVL.

The chain has TRBV11-2 and TRBJ1-1, with 10 bases matching TRBD1. The V segment lost 5 bases and the J segment 8 bases; nucleotides outside the gene matches: 11. Germline V CDR1 and CDR2: SGHAT, FQNNGV. The length of the CDR3 is 15 residues. The CDR3 nucleotides are TGTGCCAGCAGCCAGGGACAGGGGCTTGTGTTAGAAGCTTTCTTT. It specifies CASSQGQGLVLEAFF.

The CDR3 spells CASRLRGELANEKLFF. Written as DNA, the CDR3 is TGCGCCAGCAGACTCAGGGGCGAACTTGCCAATGAAAAACTGTTTTTT. The chain combines TRBV5-1 with TRBJ1-4; D is possibly TRBD1 (6 bases). Germline CDR1 and CDR2: SGHRS and YFSETQ. This CDR3 region has 16 residues. V lost 5 bases and J 5 bases, leaving 19 bases between the germline ends. Based on the CDR3 plus reference TRBV5-1 and TRBJ1-4, the full variable domain is KAGVTQTPRYLIKTRGQQVTLSCSPISGHRSVSWYQQTPGQGLQFLFEYFSETQRNKGNFPGRFSGRQFSNSRSEMNVSTLELGDSALYLCASRLRGELANEKLFFGSGTQLSVL.

This clone was detected once. This chain uses TRBV7-2 with TRBJ2-2; D is ambiguous. Trimming stripped 5 bases from V and 4 bases from J, with 8 bases between. This CDR3 has 13 residues. CDR1 SGHTA and CDR2 FQGNSA come from the germline V gene. In nucleotides, the CDR3 is TGTGCCAGCAGCCCACGACCCACCGGGGAGCTGTTTTTT. Translating it yields CASSPRPTGELFF.

The V call is TRBV6-1, the J call TRBJ1-3; D is unclear. The CDR3 totals 13 residues. Deletions cut 6 bases from V and 1 base from J, with 7 bases between. CDR1 is MNHNS and CDR2 is SASEGT in the germline V gene. The CDR3 DNA sequence: TGTGCCAGCAGGCTGGGTTCTGGAAACACCATATATTTT. Translated, it gives CASRLGSGNTIYF.

This clone was seen a handful of times. The rearrangement links TRBV11-2 to TRBJ1-5; TRBD1 is a possible D gene (6 bases). CDR3 size: 14 residues. CDR1 is SGHAT and CDR2 is FQNNGV in the germline V gene. The ends were cut back, 1 base at V and 5 bases at J, with 9 bases in the middle. The CDR3 sequence is CASSLGPGDQPQHF. CDR3 coding DNA: TGTGCCAGCAGCTTAGGGCCAGGGGATCAGCCCCAGCATTTT.

This chain uses TRBV5-1 with TRBJ1-4, with D perhaps matching TRBD1 (6 bases). From germline, CDR1 is SGHRS and CDR2 YFSETQ. The V and J ends lost 4 bases and 2 bases respectively, with 6 bases between them. The CDR3 totals 13 residues. Here the CDR3 reads CASSGGTNEKLFF. CDR3 DNA sequence: TGCGCCAGCAGCGGGGGCACTAATGAAAAACTGTTTTTT.

The chain links TRBV29-1 to TRBJ2-7; D is undetermined. Trimming cost V 4 bases and J 3 bases, with 7 bases left between them. This CDR3 region has 11 residues. Germline loops: CDR1 SQVTM, CDR2 ANQGSEA. The CDR3 coding sequence is TGCAGCGTTGTTAATAACTACGAGCAGTACTTC. Translating gives CSVVNNYEQYF.

V is TRBV19 and J is TRBJ2-1; D ambiguous. The V end lost 4 bases, the J end lost 5 bases, and 15 bases lay between the germline ends. Germline loops: CDR1 LNHDA, CDR2 SQIVND (reference sequence). The CDR3 length is 15 residues. DNA of the CDR3: TGTGCCAGTAGTAGGAACGGAATCACAAACAATGAGCAGTTCTTC. Its translation: CASSRNGITNNEQFF.

DNA for the CDR3: TGTGCCAGCACCACCCAAGCGGGCGGGAGGATCACCTACGAGCAGTACTTC. Encoded protein: CASTTQAGGRITYEQYF. This sequence joins TRBV5-4 and TRBJ2-7; 8 nucleotides match TRBD2. Trimming took 6 bases from V and 2 from J; bases not matched to a gene: 16. The CDR3 is made up of 17 amino acids. The V gene's germline CDR1 is SGHNT and CDR2 YYREEE (reference sequence).

V gene TRBV7-9 combines with J gene TRBJ2-7; 8 bases line up with TRBD1. Looked up from germline, CDR1 is SEHNR and CDR2 is FQNEAQ (reference sequence). CDR3 length: 14 amino acids. V shed 11 bases and J 1 base; nucleotides not matched to a gene: 10. The CDR3 here is CASRTGGGSYEQYF. CDR3 sequence (DNA): TGTGCCTCCCGAACAGGGGGTGGTTCCTACGAGCAGTACTTC.

This chain uses TRBV27 with TRBJ2-7; 11 bases are a match to TRBD1. The CDR3 has 15 amino acids. Germline V lookup: CDR1 MNHEY, CDR2 SMNVEV (reference sequence). V was pared by 6 bases and J by 2 bases, with 6 bases of the junction left unmatched. CDR3 loop: CASSTGTGGTYEQYF. Written as DNA, the CDR3 is TGTGCCAGCAGCACCGGGACAGGGGGGACCTACGAGCAGTACTTC.

The chain carries TRBV5-1 and TRBJ1-1, with 11 bases lining up with TRBD1. Germline V gives CDR1 SGHRS, CDR2 YFSETQ. The CDR3 totals 14 residues. The V segment lost 4 bases and the J segment 5 bases; nucleotides outside the gene matches: 4. The CDR3 coding sequence is TGCGCCAGCAGCCGAGGACAGGGGGCTACTGAAGCTTTCTTT. Protein: CASSRGQGATEAFF.

Here the CDR3 DNA reads TGTGCCAGCAGTTACCGAACGGGACACCCGAACACTGAAGCTTTCTTT. The encoded protein is CASSYRTGHPNTEAFF. This chain joins TRBV6-5 and TRBJ1-1, with a tentative D call TRBD1 (6 bases). Trimming shortened V by 2 bases and J by 1 base, and 14 bases separated the two germline ends. The CDR3 loop spans 16 amino acids. Looked up from germline, CDR1 is MNHEY and CDR2 is SVGAGI.

The chain links TRBV5-1 to TRBJ2-7; 8 nucleotides align to TRBD2. CDR1 and CDR2 (germline): SGHRS, YFSETQ. This CDR3 contains 14 residues. J lost 6 bases, V lost 7 bases, and 12 bases had no gene match. CDR3 DNA sequence: TGCGCCAGCGTCCCGGGACTAGAACGTGGCGAGCAGTACTTC. Encoded protein: CASVPGLERGEQYF.

The V and J genes are TRBV5-1 and TRBJ2-6; no clear D gene. CDR1 is SGHRS and CDR2 is YFSETQ in the germline V gene. The CDR3 runs to 16 residues. The V end was cut by 4 bases, the J end by 4 bases, with 15 bases between. The CDR3 bases are TGCGCCAGCAGCGGGGAACTCAGGCCCGGGGCCAACGTCCTGACTTTC. Its translation is CASSGELRPGANVLTF.

The CDR3 region is CASSSSAGVGTEAFF. The CDR3 region has the DNA TGCGCCAGCAGCTCGTCCGCAGGGGTGGGCACTGAAGCTTTCTTT. The V call is TRBV5-1, the J call TRBJ1-1; D perhaps matches TRBD1 (6 bases). V lost 3 bases and J lost 4, with 16 bases in between. Germline values: CDR1 SGHRS, CDR2 YFSETQ. The CDR3 runs 15 residues.

The chain recombines TRBV4-1 with TRBJ1-1; the match to TRBD1 covers 7 bases. Germline trimming cut 6 bases from V and 4 bases from J; bases unmatched to any gene: 17. Germline V gene sequence: CDR1 MGHRA, CDR2 YSYEKL. The CDR3 totals 17 residues. The CDR3 loop is CASSRVGTARKGTEAFF. In DNA form, the CDR3 reads TGCGCCAGCAGTCGTGTGGGGACAGCTCGGAAGGGCACTGAAGCTTTCTTT.

CDR3 sequence reads: CASKIETGENSPLHF. The CDR3 DNA reads as TGTGCCAGCAAGATCGAGACAGGGGAGAATTCACCCCTCCACTTT. This chain joins TRBV6-1 and TRBJ1-6; 8 bases are a match to TRBD1. The J segment lost 7 bases and the V segment lost 7 bases, leaving 9 bases of the junction unmatched. The CDR3 runs to 15 residues. From germline, CDR1 is MNHNS and CDR2 SASEGT.

The chain carries TRBV5-1 and TRBJ2-2; 7 positions agree with TRBD2. CDR3 size: 15 residues. The V and J ends lost 4 bases and 5 bases, in that order; junction bases with no gene match: 8. Germline V gene sequence: CDR1 SGHRS, CDR2 YFSETQ. The CDR3 spells CASSGLAGSTGELFF. CDR3 sequence (DNA): TGCGCCAGCAGCGGGTTAGCGGGTAGTACCGGGGAGCTGTTTTTT.

The chain carries TRBV5-4 and TRBJ2-2; no firm D call. Between the trimmed V and J ends, which lost 4 bases and 3 bases, there was a span of 16 bases. There are 16 residues in the CDR3. Germline-derived CDR1 and CDR2 are SGHNT and YYREEE (reference sequence). The CDR3 sequence is CASSPNPRSDTGELFF. CDR3 DNA: TGTGCCAGCAGCCCCAACCCCCGATCGGACACCGGGGAGCTGTTTTTT.

The chain joins TRBV7-2 to TRBJ2-7; 11 nucleotides match TRBD1. V gave up 6 bases and J gave up 3 bases; unmatched junction bases: 7. The V gene's germline CDR1 is SGHTA and CDR2 FQGNSA. The CDR3 totals 15 residues. The CDR3 reads CASRRAGTGGYEQYF. CDR3 nucleotides: TGTGCCAGCAGGCGGGCCGGGACAGGGGGCTACGAGCAGTACTTC.

The V call is TRBV5-1, the J call TRBJ2-7; the match to TRBD1 covers 7 bases. Germline assignment: CDR1 SGHRS and CDR2 YFSETQ. The V segment lost 7 bases and the J segment 3 bases; nucleotides outside the gene matches: 4. The CDR3 is 12 residues long. This CDR3 reads CASQGEHYEQYF. The CDR3 DNA sequence: TGCGCCAGCCAGGGGGAGCACTACGAGCAGTACTTC.

This chain links TRBV5-1 with TRBJ1-2, with 7 bases lining up with TRBD1. The CDR3 consists of 16 residues. Germline trimming cut 4 bases from V and 6 bases from J; bases unmatched to any gene: 15. Germline lookup yields CDR1 SGHRS and CDR2 YFSETQ. In DNA form, the CDR3 reads TGCGCCAGCAGCCTAGAAGGCCGACAGGGCGGTGATGGCTACACCTTC. This translates into CASSLEGRQGGDGYTF.

The chain recombines TRBV28 with TRBJ2-7; the match to TRBD2 covers 9 bases. V lost 6 bases to trimming and J lost 7 bases; unmatched junction nucleotides: 7. Germline CDR1 MDHEN, CDR2 SYDVKM. The CDR3 totals 13 residues. CDR3 sequence reads: CASSFLAGYEQYF. The DNA of the CDR3 is TGTGCCAGCAGCTTCCTAGCGGGATATGAGCAGTACTTC.

The chain recombines TRBV5-1 with TRBJ2-3; 8 nucleotides match TRBD2. Germline CDR1 is SGHRS and CDR2 is YFSETQ. This CDR3 is built from 16 residues. V dropped 3 bases and J dropped 3; count of bases not matched to a gene: 9. The CDR3 protein is CASSSGLAHTTDTQYF. The CDR3 region has the DNA TGCGCCAGCAGCTCAGGACTAGCACACACTACAGATACGCAGTATTTT. Using reference TRBV5-1 and TRBJ2-3 for the parts outside the CDR3, the full variable domain is KAGVTQTPRYLIKTRGQQVTLSCSPISGHRSVSWYQQTPGQGLQFLFEYFSETQRNKGNFPGRFSGRQFSNSRSEMNVSTLELGDSALYLCASSSGLAHTTDTQYFGPGTRLTVL.